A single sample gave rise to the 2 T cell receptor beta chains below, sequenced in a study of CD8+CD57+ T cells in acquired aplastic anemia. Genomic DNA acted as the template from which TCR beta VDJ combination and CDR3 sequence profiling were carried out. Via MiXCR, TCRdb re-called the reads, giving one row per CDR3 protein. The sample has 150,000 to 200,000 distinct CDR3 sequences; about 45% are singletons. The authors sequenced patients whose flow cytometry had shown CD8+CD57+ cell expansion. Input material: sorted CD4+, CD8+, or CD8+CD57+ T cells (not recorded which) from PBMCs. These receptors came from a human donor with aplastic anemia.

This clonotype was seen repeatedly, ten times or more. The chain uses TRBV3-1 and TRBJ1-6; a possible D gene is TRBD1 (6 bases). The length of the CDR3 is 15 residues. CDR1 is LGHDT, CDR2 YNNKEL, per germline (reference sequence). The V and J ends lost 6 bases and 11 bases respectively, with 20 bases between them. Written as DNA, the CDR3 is TGTGCCAGCAGGAGAAGGGGACAAGCGATTACACCCCTCCACTTT. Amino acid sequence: CASRRRGQAITPLHF.

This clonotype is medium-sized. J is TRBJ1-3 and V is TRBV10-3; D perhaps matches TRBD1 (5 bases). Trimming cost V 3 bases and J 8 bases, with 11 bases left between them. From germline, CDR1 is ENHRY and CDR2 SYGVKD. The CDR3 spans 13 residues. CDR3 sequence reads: CAISDDQGYTIYF. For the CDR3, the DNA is TGTGCCATCAGTGACGATCAGGGCTACACCATATATTTT.